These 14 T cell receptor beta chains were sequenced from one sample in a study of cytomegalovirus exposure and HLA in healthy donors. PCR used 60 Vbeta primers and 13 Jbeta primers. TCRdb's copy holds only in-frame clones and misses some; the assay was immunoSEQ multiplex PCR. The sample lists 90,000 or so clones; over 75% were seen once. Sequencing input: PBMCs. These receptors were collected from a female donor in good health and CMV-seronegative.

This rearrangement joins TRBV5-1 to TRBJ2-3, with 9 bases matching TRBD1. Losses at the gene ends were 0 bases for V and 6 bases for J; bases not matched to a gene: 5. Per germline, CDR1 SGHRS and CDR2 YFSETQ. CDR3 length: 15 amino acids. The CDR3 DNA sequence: TGCGCCAGCAGCTTGGAGGGACAGGGTTCGGATACGCAGTATTTT. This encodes CASSLEGQGSDTQYF.

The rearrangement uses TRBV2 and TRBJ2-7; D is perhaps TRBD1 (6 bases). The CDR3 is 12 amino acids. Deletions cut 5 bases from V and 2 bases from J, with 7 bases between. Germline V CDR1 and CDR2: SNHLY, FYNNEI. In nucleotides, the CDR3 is TGTGCCAGCAGTACAGGGACCTACGAGCAGTACTTC. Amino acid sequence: CASSTGTYEQYF.

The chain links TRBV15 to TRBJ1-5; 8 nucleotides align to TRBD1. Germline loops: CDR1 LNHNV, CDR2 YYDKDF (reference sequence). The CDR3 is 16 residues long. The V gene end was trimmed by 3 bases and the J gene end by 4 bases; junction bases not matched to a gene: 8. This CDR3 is CATSSTGTGINQPQHF. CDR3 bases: TGTGCCACCAGCAGTACCGGGACAGGAATAAATCAGCCCCAGCATTTT.

The CDR3 sequence is CASSGTGQGWTEAFF. CDR3 nucleotide sequence: TGTGCCAGCAGTGGTACAGGACAGGGGTGGACTGAAGCTTTCTTT. J is TRBJ1-1 and V is TRBV28, with 9 nucleotides matching TRBD1. The V segment lost 5 bases and the J segment 5 bases; nucleotides outside the gene matches: 9. The CDR3 consists of 15 residues. Per germline, CDR1 MDHEN and CDR2 SYDVKM.

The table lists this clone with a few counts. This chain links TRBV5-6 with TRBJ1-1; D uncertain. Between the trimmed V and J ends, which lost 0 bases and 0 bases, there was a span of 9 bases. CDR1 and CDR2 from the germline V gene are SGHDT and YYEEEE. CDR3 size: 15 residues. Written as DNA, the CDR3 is TGTGCCAGCAGCTTGGAGAGGCGCTTGAACACTGAAGCTTTCTTT. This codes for CASSLERRLNTEAFF.

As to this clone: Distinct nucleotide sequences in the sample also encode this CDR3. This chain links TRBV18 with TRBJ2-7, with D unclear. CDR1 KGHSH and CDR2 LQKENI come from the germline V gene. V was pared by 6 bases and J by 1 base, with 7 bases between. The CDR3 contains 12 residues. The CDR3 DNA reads TGTGCCAGCTCGCCTAGTTCCTACGAGCAGTACTTC. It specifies CASSPSSYEQYF.

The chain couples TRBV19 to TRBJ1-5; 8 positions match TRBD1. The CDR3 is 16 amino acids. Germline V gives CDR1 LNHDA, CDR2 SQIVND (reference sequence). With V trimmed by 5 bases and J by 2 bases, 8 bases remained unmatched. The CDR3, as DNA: TGTGCCAGTAGTGCCACCAGGGGGCGCGGCAATCAGCCCCAGCATTTT. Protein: CASSATRGRGNQPQHF.

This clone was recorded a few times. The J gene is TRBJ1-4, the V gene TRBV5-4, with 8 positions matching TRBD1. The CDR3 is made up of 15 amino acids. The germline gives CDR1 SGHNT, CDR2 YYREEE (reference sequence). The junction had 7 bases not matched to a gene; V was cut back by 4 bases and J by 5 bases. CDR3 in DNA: TGTGCCAGCAGCACCCGGGACAGGCTAAATGAAAAACTGTTTTTT. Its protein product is CASSTRDRLNEKLFF.

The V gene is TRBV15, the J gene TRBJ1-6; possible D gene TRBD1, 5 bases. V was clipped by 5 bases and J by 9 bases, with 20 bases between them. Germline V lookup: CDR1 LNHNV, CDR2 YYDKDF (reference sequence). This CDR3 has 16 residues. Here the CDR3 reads CATSGPRPDGGSPLHF. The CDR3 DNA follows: TGTGCCACCAGCGGACCACGTCCGGACGGGGGTTCACCCCTCCACTTT.

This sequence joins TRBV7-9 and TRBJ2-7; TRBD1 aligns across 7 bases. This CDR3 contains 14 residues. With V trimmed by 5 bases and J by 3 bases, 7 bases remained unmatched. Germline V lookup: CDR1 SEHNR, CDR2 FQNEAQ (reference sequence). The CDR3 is CASSRGQNLYEQYF. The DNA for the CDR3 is TGTGCCAGCAGCCGGGGACAGAACCTCTACGAGCAGTACTTC. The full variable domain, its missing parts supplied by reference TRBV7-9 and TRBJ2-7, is DTGVSQNPRHKITKRGQNVTFRCDPISEHNRLYWYRQTLGQGPEFLTYFQNEAQLEKSRLLSDRFSAERPKGSFSTLEIQRTEQGDSAMYLCASSRGQNLYEQYFGPGTRLTVT.

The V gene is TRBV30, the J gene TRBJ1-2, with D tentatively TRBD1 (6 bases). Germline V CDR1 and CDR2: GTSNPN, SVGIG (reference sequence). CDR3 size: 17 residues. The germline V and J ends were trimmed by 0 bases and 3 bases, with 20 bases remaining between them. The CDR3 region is CAWSVLMIGGPDYGYTF. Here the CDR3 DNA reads TGTGCCTGGAGTGTACTGATGATCGGGGGGCCCGACTATGGCTACACCTTC.

Here the CDR3 reads CASSQGKGTSTDTQYF. CDR3 in DNA: TGTGCCAGCAGCCAAGGGAAGGGGACTAGCACAGATACGCAGTATTTT. The rearrangement links TRBV4-2 to TRBJ2-3, with TRBD2 as a possible D gene (6 bases). This CDR3 comprises 16 residues. Germline CDR1 reads LGHNA; CDR2 reads YNFKEQ. Trimming cost V 1 base and J 0 bases, with 11 bases left between them.

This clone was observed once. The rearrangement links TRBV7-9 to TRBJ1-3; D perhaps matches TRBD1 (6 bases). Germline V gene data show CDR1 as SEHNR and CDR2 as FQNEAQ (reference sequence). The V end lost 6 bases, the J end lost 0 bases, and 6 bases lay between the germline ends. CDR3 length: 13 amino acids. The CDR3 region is CASRGASGNTIYF. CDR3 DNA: TGTGCCAGCAGGGGGGCCTCTGGAAACACCATATATTTT.

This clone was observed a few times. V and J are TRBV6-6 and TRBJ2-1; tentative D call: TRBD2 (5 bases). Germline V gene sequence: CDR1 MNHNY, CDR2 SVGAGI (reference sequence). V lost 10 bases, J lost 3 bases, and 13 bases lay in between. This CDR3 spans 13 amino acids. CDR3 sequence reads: CAIAPGNYNEQFF. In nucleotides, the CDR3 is TGTGCCATTGCGCCGGGAAACTACAATGAGCAGTTCTTC.